This TCR beta chain is from a study of cytomegalovirus exposure and HLA in healthy donors. Study outcomes and limitations: A later analysis, which compared TCR beta chains of equal frequency, found the HLA-associated ones more clonally expanded. An ancestry cluster, one associated with Asian ancestry, reportedly showed fewer N-insertions than the approximately 650-donor mean in a later analysis. 164 TCR beta chains were listed as cytomegalovirus-associated.

V was clipped by 5 bases and J by 3 bases, with 16 bases between them. The CDR3 has 15 amino acids. Germline V lookup: CDR1 LNHDA, CDR2 SQIVND (reference sequence). Concerning this clone itself: Its antigen is currently unknown.

The PCR used 60 Vbeta and 13 Jbeta primers. Repertoires were generated with immunoSEQ multiplex PCR, while TCRdb's copy carries only in-frame clones and drops some. The sample lists around 76,000 clones, about four fifths occurring once. The sequence derives from a woman in her thirties or forties in good health and CMV-seropositive. The V and J genes are TRBV19 and TRBJ1-2; D unclear. Input material: PBMCs. The CDR3 coding sequence is TGTGCCAGTAGTCTTTTGAGCCCGGGTTACTATGGCTACACCTTC. Protein product: CASSLLSPGYYGYTF.